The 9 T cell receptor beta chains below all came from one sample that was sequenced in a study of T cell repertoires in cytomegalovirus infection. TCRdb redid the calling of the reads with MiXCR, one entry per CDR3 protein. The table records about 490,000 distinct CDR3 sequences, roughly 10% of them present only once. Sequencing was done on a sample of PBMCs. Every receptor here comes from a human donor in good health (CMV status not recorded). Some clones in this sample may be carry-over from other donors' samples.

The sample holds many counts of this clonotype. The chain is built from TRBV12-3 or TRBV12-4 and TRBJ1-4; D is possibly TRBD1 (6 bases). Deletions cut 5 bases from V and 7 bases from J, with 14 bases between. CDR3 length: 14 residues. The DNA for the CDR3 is TGTGCCAGCAGTCCGGGGGGCAGGGCTGAAAAACTGTTTTTT. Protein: CASSPGGRAEKLFF.

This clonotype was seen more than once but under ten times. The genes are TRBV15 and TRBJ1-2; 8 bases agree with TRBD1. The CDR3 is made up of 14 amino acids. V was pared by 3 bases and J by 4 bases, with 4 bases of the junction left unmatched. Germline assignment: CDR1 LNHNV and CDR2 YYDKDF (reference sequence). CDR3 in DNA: TGTGCCACCAGCAGTTCCGGGACAGGCTATGGCTACACCTTC. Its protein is CATSSSGTGYGYTF.

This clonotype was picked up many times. CDR3 protein: CASSSPGRFNEKLFF. CDR3 nucleotide sequence: TGTGCCAGCAGCTCCCCCGGCAGATTTAATGAAAAACTGTTTTTT. This sequence joins TRBV7-9 and TRBJ1-4; D ambiguous. Trimming shortened V by 4 bases and J by 4 bases, and 13 bases separated the two germline ends. CDR3 length: 15 residues. CDR1 SEHNR and CDR2 FQNEAQ come from the germline V gene (reference sequence).

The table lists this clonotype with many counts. This chain's CDR3 is CASSLSGRVQETQYF. The CDR3 DNA reads TGTGCCAGCAGCTTGAGCGGGAGGGTCCAAGAGACCCAGTACTTC. The rearrangement joins TRBV7-9 to TRBJ2-5, with 10 bases aligning to TRBD2. CDR1 and CDR2 from the germline V gene are SEHNR and FQNEAQ (reference sequence). The trim removed 3 bases at V and 1 base at J, leaving 2 bases unmatched. The length of the CDR3 is 15 residues.

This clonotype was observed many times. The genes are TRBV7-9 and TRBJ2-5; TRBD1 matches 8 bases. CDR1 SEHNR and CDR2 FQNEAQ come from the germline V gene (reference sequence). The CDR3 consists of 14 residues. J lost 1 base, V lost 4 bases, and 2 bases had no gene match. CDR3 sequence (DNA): TGTGCCAGCAGCTGGGACAGGACCCAAGAGACCCAGTACTTC. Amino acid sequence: CASSWDRTQETQYF.

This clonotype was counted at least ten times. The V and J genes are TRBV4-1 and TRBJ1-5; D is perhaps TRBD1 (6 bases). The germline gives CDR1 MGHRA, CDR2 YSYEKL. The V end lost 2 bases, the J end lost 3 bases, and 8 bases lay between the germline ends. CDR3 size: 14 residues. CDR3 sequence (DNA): TGCGCCAGCAGCCAAAGGGACACCAATCAGCCCCAGCATTTT. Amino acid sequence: CASSQRDTNQPQHF.

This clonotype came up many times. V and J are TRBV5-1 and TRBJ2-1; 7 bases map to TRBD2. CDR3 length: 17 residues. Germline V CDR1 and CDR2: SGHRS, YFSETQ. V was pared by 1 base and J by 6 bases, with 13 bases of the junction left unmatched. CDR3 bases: TGCGCCAGCAGCTTGCCCGGACTAGGTGGGAAGAGCAATGAGCAGTTCTTC. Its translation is CASSLPGLGGKSNEQFF.

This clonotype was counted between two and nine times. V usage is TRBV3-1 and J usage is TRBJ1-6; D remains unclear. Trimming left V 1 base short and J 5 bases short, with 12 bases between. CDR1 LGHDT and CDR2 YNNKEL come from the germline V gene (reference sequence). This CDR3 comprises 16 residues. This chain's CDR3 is CASSQGTQLNNSPLHF. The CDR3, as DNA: TGTGCCAGCAGCCAAGGGACCCAATTGAATAATTCACCCCTCCACTTT. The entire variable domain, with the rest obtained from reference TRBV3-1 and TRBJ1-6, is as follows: DTAVSQTPKYLVTQMGNDKSIKCEQNLGHDTMYWYKQDSKKFLKIMFSYNNKELIINETVPNRFSPKSPDKAHLNLHINSLELGDSAVYFCASSQGTQLNNSPLHFGNGTRLTVT.

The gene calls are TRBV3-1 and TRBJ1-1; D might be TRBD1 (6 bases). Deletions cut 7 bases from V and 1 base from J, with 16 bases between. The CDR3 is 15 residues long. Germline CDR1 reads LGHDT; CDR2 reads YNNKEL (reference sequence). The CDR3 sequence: CASTAQGSGNTEAFF. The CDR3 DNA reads TGTGCCAGCACCGCGCAGGGGAGCGGGAACACTGAAGCTTTCTTT. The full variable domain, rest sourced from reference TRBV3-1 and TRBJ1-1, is DTAVSQTPKYLVTQMGNDKSIKCEQNLGHDTMYWYKQDSKKFLKIMFSYNNKELIINETVPNRFSPKSPDKAHLNLHINSLELGDSAVYFCASTAQGSGNTEAFFGQGTRLTVV.